This T cell receptor (beta chain) derives from a study of blood T cell repertoires in COVID-19. Study-level information: Material from acute and convalescent COVID-19 was sourced from the United States, Italy and Spain. PBMCs, B-cell-depleted T cells, or T cells provided the cDNA or gDNA that made up the material.

Authors' analysis steps: Reference gene primers were amplified, and this amplification served to estimate nucleated cell counts. Repertoires were generated with immunoSEQ multiplex PCR, while TCRdb's copy carries only in-frame clones and drops some. V, J and clone size were drawn from that table, and D and trimming were deduced from the DNA. The repertoire holds roughly 160,000 clones, with under 90% as singletons. The count of this clone is one. The CDR3 is made up of 16 amino acids. V lost 4 bases, J lost 0 bases, and 17 bases lay in between. Germline CDR1 reads SGHRS; CDR2 reads YFSETQ. The sequence was collected from a woman older than 75 with acute or convalescent COVID-19. V gene TRBV5-1 combines with J gene TRBJ2-7; D possibly corresponds to TRBD2 (6 bases). The sample comprised peripheral blood. The chain's CDR3 is CASSRLPGLNSYEQYF. The CDR3 region has the DNA TGCGCCAGCAGCCGACTACCGGGACTCAACTCCTACGAGCAGTACTTC.